What follows describes a single T cell receptor beta chain. The sample originates from a study of blood T cell repertoires in COVID-19. Overall study context: The study drew acute and convalescent COVID-19 samples from the United States, Italy and Spain. The analysed material was cDNA or gDNA that came from T cells, B-cell-depleted T cells, or PBMCs.

In the original processing: Reference gene primer amplification yielded estimated nucleated cell counts. Assay used: immunoSEQ multiplex PCR; TCRdb lists only in-frame clones, some missing. From that table come the V and J calls and clone size; the DNA was used to work out D and trimming. The sample has approximately 46,000 clones, 70% to 85% seen once; the top ten hold 12%. CDR1 and CDR2 from the germline V gene are SGHVS and FQNEAQ. This CDR3 is 17 amino acids long. With 2 bases clipped from V and 4 bases from J, the junction kept 5 bases outside the gene matches. Material for sequencing was peripheral blood. The V call is TRBV7-8, the J call TRBJ2-2; TRBD1 matches 12 bases. The clonotype originates from a human donor in a cohort sampled during active COVID-19. The CDR3 region is CASSLRDRGRVTGELFF. CDR3 DNA sequence: TGTGCCAGCAGCTTAAGGGACAGGGGGCGCGTCACCGGGGAGCTGTTTTTT.